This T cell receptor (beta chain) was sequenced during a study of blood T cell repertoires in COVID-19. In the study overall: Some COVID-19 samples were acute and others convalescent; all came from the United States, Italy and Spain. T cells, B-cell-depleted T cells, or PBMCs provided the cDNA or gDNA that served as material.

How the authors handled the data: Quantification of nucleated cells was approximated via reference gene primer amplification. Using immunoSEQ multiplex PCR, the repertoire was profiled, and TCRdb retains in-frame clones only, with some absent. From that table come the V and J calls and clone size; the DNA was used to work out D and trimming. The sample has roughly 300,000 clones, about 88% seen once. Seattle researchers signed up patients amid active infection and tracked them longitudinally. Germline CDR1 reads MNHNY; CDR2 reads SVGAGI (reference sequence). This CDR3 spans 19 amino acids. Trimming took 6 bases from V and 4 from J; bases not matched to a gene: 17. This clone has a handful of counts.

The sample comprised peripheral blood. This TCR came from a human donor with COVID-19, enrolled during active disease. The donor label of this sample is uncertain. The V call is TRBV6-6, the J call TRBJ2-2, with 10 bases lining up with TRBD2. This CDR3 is CASSSDAGGTSDGTGELFF. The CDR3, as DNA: TGTGCCAGCAGCTCAGACGCGGGGGGGACTAGCGACGGCACCGGGGAGCTGTTTTTT.